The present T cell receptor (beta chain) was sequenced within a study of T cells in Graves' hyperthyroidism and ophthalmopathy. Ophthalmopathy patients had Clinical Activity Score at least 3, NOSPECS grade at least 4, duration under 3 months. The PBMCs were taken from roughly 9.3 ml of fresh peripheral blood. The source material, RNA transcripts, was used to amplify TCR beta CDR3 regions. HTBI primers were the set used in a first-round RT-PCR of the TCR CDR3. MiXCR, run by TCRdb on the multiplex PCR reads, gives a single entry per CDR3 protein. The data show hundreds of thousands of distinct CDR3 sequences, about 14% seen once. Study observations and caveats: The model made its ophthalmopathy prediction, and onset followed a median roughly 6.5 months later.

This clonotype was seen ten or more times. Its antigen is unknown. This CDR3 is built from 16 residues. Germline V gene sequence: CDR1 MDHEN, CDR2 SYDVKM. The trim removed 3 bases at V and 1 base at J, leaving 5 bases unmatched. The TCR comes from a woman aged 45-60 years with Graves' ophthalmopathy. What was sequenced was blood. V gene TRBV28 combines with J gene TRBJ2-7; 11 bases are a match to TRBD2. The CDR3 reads CASSFSGRASSYEQYF. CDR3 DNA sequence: TGTGCCAGCAGTTTTAGCGGGAGGGCCTCATCCTACGAGCAGTACTTC.